Shown below are 26 T cell receptor beta chains from a single sample sequenced in a study of PD-1 blockade in classical Hodgkin lymphoma. There was relapse after autologous stem cell transplantation in every patient, and there was variation in brentuximab vedotin exposure. Assay used: immunoSEQ multiplex PCR; TCRdb lists only in-frame clones, some missing. The sample includes about 40,000 clones, around 86% seen only once; the top ten take 7% to 9.5%. Here the sequenced sample was peripheral blood mononuclear cells (PBMCs), taken at baseline. All receptors come from a human donor with classical Hodgkin lymphoma.

Points on this clone: One junction end does not reproduce the germline sequence, and a read error may be involved. The V and J genes are TRBV10-3 and TRBJ2-3; TRBD1 or TRBD2 may be the D gene (5 bases each). CDR1 is ENHRY, CDR2 SYGVKD, per germline. CDR3 length: 15 residues. This CDR3 is CAISESLASTGTQYF. In DNA, the CDR3 is TGTGCCATCAGTGAGTCGTTAGCTAGCACAGGTACGCAGTATTTT.

The CDR3 loop is CASSSGVYLQETQYF. The CDR3 coding sequence is TGTGCCAGCAGCTCGGGAGTCTACCTACAAGAGACCCAGTACTTC. The J gene is TRBJ2-5, the V gene TRBV11-3; D might be TRBD2 (6 bases). Germline lookup yields CDR1 SGHNT and CDR2 YENEEA. The CDR3 loop spans 15 amino acids. The V end lost 4 bases, the J end lost 2 bases, and 14 bases lay between the germline ends.

The genes are TRBV7-9 and TRBJ1-3; 7 bases map to TRBD1. V lost 1 base and J lost 0; bases outside the gene matches: 12. CDR1 SEHNR and CDR2 FQNEAQ come from the germline V gene (reference sequence). This CDR3 is 19 amino acids long. The CDR3 loop is CASSLEGGFSPSSGNTIYF. For the CDR3, the DNA is TGTGCCAGCAGCTTAGAAGGGGGCTTTTCCCCGAGCTCTGGAAACACCATATATTTT.

J is TRBJ2-1 and V is TRBV27; the match to TRBD2 covers 7 bases. Germline V gene sequence: CDR1 MNHEY, CDR2 SMNVEV (reference sequence). The CDR3 has 16 residues. After removal of 3 bases from V and 4 bases from J, the junction contained 9 bases not matched to a gene. The CDR3 DNA follows: TGTGCCAGCAGTTTTCTAGCGGAGCCTGGGTACAATGAGCAGTTCTTC. Protein: CASSFLAEPGYNEQFF.

The chain uses TRBV2 and TRBJ2-5, with a tentative D call TRBD2 (7 bases). Trimming cost V 4 bases and J 5 bases, with 11 bases left between them. CDR3 length: 13 amino acids. Germline V lookup: CDR1 SNHLY, CDR2 FYNNEI. CDR3 residues: CASSGEGGETQYF. CDR3 sequence (DNA): TGTGCCAGCAGTGGTGAGGGGGGGGAGACCCAGTACTTC.

J is TRBJ1-4 and V is TRBV9, with D possibly being TRBD1 (5 bases). Trimming cost V 4 bases and J 3 bases, with 10 bases left between them. The CDR3 loop spans 14 amino acids. Looked up from germline, CDR1 is SGDLS and CDR2 is YYNGEE. As DNA, the CDR3 is TGTGCCAGCAGCTTTGGGACGTCTAATGAAAAACTGTTTTTT. This translates into CASSFGTSNEKLFF.

V usage is TRBV28 and J usage is TRBJ2-5; the D gene is possibly TRBD1 (5 bases). This CDR3 has 16 amino acids. Trimming stripped 3 bases from V and 1 base from J, with 15 bases between. Germline CDR1 MDHEN, CDR2 SYDVKM. Written as DNA, the CDR3 is TGTGCCAGCAGTTTCCCACAGGTCACCCTCCAAGAGACCCAGTACTTC. It yields the protein CASSFPQVTLQETQYF.

J is TRBJ2-5 and V is TRBV5-4; 9 nucleotides align to TRBD1. The CDR3 consists of 13 residues. Trimming at V came to 9 bases and at J to 3 bases, leaving 6 bases not matched to a gene. Looked up from germline, CDR1 is SGHNT and CDR2 is YYREEE (reference sequence). The CDR3 sequence is CANDRTGEETQYF. CDR3 DNA: TGTGCCAACGACCGGACAGGGGAAGAGACCCAGTACTTC.

DNA of the CDR3: TGTGCCAGCTCCCTCACAGGGGATCTTAACGAGCAGTACTTC. Translation: CASSLTGDLNEQYF. The V call is TRBV18, the J call TRBJ2-7, with 7 bases lining up with TRBD1. The CDR3 loop spans 14 amino acids. V shed 6 bases, J shed 5 bases, and the junction held 10 bases outside the gene matches. Germline lookup yields CDR1 KGHSH and CDR2 LQKENI.

This clone was counted only a few times. The CDR3 DNA follows: TGTGCCAGTAGTAAGGGGACCTGGGGAGATGAAAAACTGTTTTTT. This sequence encodes CASSKGTWGDEKLFF. V is TRBV19 and J is TRBJ1-4; D possibly corresponds to TRBD1 (5 bases). There are 15 residues in the CDR3. The germline V gene has CDR1 LNHDA and CDR2 SQIVND (reference sequence). V shed 4 bases and J shed 6 bases, with 15 bases lying between them.

DNA of the CDR3: TGTGCCAGCAGCTTGTGGGATTTTGGTAGCAATCAGCCCCAGCATTTT. Its protein product is CASSLWDFGSNQPQHF. V usage is TRBV5-6 and J usage is TRBJ1-5, with unresolved D. The germline V gene encodes CDR1 SGHDT and CDR2 YYEEEE. V was cut by 1 base and J by 0 bases, with 11 bases left in between. This CDR3 has 16 residues.

The chain couples TRBV7-9 to TRBJ2-7, with TRBD2 matching over 9 bases. The CDR3 extends over 15 amino acids. The germline CDR1 and CDR2 sequences are SEHNR and FQNEAQ (reference sequence). J gave up 2 bases and V 1 base, and 3 bases lay outside the gene matches. In DNA form, the CDR3 reads TGTGCCAGCAGCTTAGAGGGGACTAGCACCTACGAGCAGTACTTC. Translated, it gives CASSLEGTSTYEQYF.

The chain couples TRBV2 to TRBJ2-1; the D gene is possibly TRBD2 (6 bases). The CDR3 totals 14 residues. The V gene lost 4 bases and the J gene lost 9 bases, with 16 bases spanning the gap. The germline CDR1 and CDR2 sequences are SNHLY and FYNNEI. CDR3 nucleotides: TGTGCCAGCAGTGTTAATACGATCGGGGGTGAGCAGTTCTTC. Its protein product is CASSVNTIGGEQFF.

The chain combines TRBV9 with TRBJ2-5; tentative D call: TRBD1 (6 bases). The CDR3 is made up of 16 amino acids. Per the germline V gene, CDR1 is SGDLS and CDR2 is YYNGEE. With 0 bases removed from V and 0 bases from J, the gap between germline ends came to 12 bases. CDR3 sequence (DNA): TGTGCCAGCAGCGTAGGCAGGGGCCTGTACCAAGAGACCCAGTACTTC. It specifies CASSVGRGLYQETQYF.

The V call is TRBV7-9, the J call TRBJ1-4; D may be TRBD1 (6 bases). Germline CDR1 is SEHNR and CDR2 is FQNEAQ (reference sequence). The V end lost 5 bases, the J end lost 0 bases, and 10 bases lay between the germline ends. The CDR3 is 15 amino acids. Here the CDR3 reads CASSRDTTTNEKLFF. DNA for the CDR3: TGTGCCAGCAGCCGGGACACCACAACTAATGAAAAACTGTTTTTT.

V gene TRBV30 combines with J gene TRBJ1-6; tentatively, D is TRBD1 (6 bases). The germline V gene has CDR1 GTSNPN and CDR2 SVGIG (reference sequence). The CDR3 is 17 amino acids. The V and J ends lost 2 bases and 4 bases respectively, with 18 bases between them. The CDR3 loop reads CAWSTTQGGTYNSPLHF. CDR3 DNA: TGTGCCTGGAGTACGACACAGGGTGGGACTTATAATTCACCCCTCCACTTT.

The CDR3 sequence: CASSLAATSGTDTQYF. The CDR3 nucleotides are TGTGCCAGCAGCTTGGCTGCTACTAGCGGCACAGATACGCAGTATTTT. The chain carries TRBV5-5 and TRBJ2-3; TRBD2 matches at 7 bases. Germline V gene data show CDR1 as SGHKS and CDR2 as YYEKEE (reference sequence). The V segment lost 0 bases and the J segment 1 base; nucleotides outside the gene matches: 5. The CDR3 is 16 residues long.

This clone was picked up a small number of times. The chain uses TRBV9 and TRBJ1-2, with unresolved D. Germline CDR1 is SGDLS and CDR2 is YYNGEE. CDR3 size: 13 residues. V was shortened by 6 bases and J by 0 bases, with 9 bases between the two germline ends. The CDR3 here is CASTHTSNYGYTF. CDR3 nucleotide sequence: TGTGCCAGCACCCATACCTCTAACTATGGCTACACCTTC. The whole variable domain, remainder taken from reference TRBV9 and TRBJ1-2, is DSGVTQTPKHLITATGQRVTLRCSPRSGDLSVYWYQQSLDQGLQFLIQYYNGEERAKGNILERFSAQQFPDLHSELNLSSLELGDSALYFCASTHTSNYGYTFGSGTRLTVV.

The chain has TRBV18 and TRBJ1-1; D might be TRBD1 (5 bases). The CDR3 has 13 residues. Germline V CDR1 and CDR2: KGHSH, LQKENI. V lost 1 base and J 11 bases, leaving 14 bases between the germline ends. Here the CDR3 DNA reads TGTGCCAGCTCACCACGGCAGGGCGAAAGGGCTTTCTTT. The encoded protein is CASSPRQGERAFF.

This chain links TRBV27 with TRBJ1-1, with 11 bases identical to TRBD1. CDR1 is MNHEY and CDR2 is SMNVEV in the germline V gene (reference sequence). The CDR3 sequence is 17 residues long. V shed 2 bases, J shed 5 bases, and the junction held 10 bases outside the gene matches. This CDR3 is CASSLSHRTGGRTEAFF. The CDR3 DNA reads as TGTGCCAGCAGTTTAAGTCACCGGACAGGGGGCAGGACTGAAGCTTTCTTT.

The rearrangement links TRBV7-6 to TRBJ2-3; a weak D match, TRBD2 (7 bases). The CDR3 contains 17 residues. Germline V gene lookup returns CDR1 SGHVS and CDR2 FNYEAQ. Trimming left V 0 bases short and J 8 bases short, with 21 bases between. The DNA for the CDR3 is TGTGCCAGCAGCTTAGCGAGGCGGGGGCCGGGAGTGGGTACGCAGTATTTT. Amino acids: CASSLARRGPGVGTQYF.

The chain has TRBV5-5 and TRBJ1-2, with a weak D call TRBD1 (6 bases). The CDR3 contains 12 residues. V was pared by 4 bases and J by 5 bases, with 9 bases between. Per the germline V gene, CDR1 is SGHKS and CDR2 is YYEKEE (reference sequence). The CDR3: CASSRQAYGYTF. Written as DNA, the CDR3 is TGTGCCAGCAGCCGACAGGCTTATGGCTACACCTTC. Complete variable domain (other parts from reference TRBV5-5 and TRBJ1-2): DAGVTQSPTHLIKTRGQQVTLRCSPISGHKSVSWYQQVLGQGPQFIFQYYEKEERGRGNFPDRFSARQFPNYSSELNVNALLLGDSALYLCASSRQAYGYTFGSGTRLTVV.

This sequence joins TRBV2 and TRBJ2-3; D not certain. Germline CDR1 and CDR2: SNHLY and FYNNEI. V was cut by 7 bases and J by 6 bases, with 11 bases left in between. The CDR3 sequence is 12 residues long. The CDR3 loop is CASTEQSDTQYF. CDR3 coding DNA: TGTGCCAGCACAGAACAGTCGGATACGCAGTATTTT.

This clone has a single count. This chain links TRBV6-5 with TRBJ2-7, with TRBD1 as a possible D gene (5 bases). CDR1 MNHEY and CDR2 SVGAGI come from the germline V gene. The length of the CDR3 is 14 residues. V was cut by 6 bases and J by 5 bases, with 17 bases left in between. DNA of the CDR3: TGTGCCAGCAGCCGACAGATCTCACTCAACGAGCAGTACTTC. It codes for CASSRQISLNEQYF.

The chain is built from TRBV6-5 and TRBJ1-2; the D is unclear. The CDR3 spans 13 residues. Looked up from germline, CDR1 is MNHEY and CDR2 is SVGAGI. V was trimmed by 6 bases and J by 8 bases, leaving 16 bases between them. The CDR3 region has the DNA TGTGCCAGCAGCCTTACTCGGGCGGGCGGCTACACCTTC. Translating it yields CASSLTRAGGYTF.

This chain uses TRBV6-7 with TRBJ2-2; 9 positions agree with TRBD1. TRBV6-7 counts as an open reading frame of uncertain function. Trimming cost V 6 bases and J 6 bases; bases outside gene matches: 14. The CDR3 is 17 amino acids. The chain's CDR3 is CASSQDADRGTSGELFF. Here the CDR3 DNA reads TGTGCCAGCAGCCAGGATGCGGACAGGGGAACATCCGGGGAGCTGTTTTTT.